This T cell receptor (beta chain) appears in the sequencing data of a study of blood T cell repertoires in COVID-19. This CDR3 is 16 amino acids long. CDR1 is GTSNPN, CDR2 SVGIG, per germline (reference sequence). Trimming removed 0 bases from V and 2 bases from J, with 17 bases in between. Produced via immunoSEQ multiplex PCR; TCRdb's table is partial and in-frame only. The data contain 190,000 or so clones, about 87% of them singletons. The chain links TRBV30 to TRBJ2-7, with TRBD1 as a possible D gene (6 bases). This sequence originates from a man between 40 and 49 years old with active or convalescent COVID-19. The sequenced sample was peripheral blood. In nucleotides, the CDR3 is TGTGCCTGGAGTGTAGGGGGAGATCCTGGGGCCTACGAGCAGTACTTC. It translates to CAWSVGGDPGAYEQYF.